The 9 T cell receptor beta chains listed next were all sequenced from one sample in a study of cytomegalovirus exposure and HLA in healthy donors. PCR involved 60 Vbeta and 13 Jbeta primers. Data came from immunoSEQ multiplex PCR; TCRdb stores just in-frame clones and leaves some out. Of fewer than 130,000 clones listed, 79% are singletons. Sequenced: PBMCs. The receptors come from a woman in her forties in good health and CMV-seronegative.

The chain combines TRBV27 with TRBJ1-5; maybe TRBD1 (5 bases). V dropped 2 bases and J dropped 5 bases, with 10 bases sitting between them. This CDR3 region has 14 residues. CDR1 MNHEY and CDR2 SMNVEV come from the germline V gene (reference sequence). The CDR3 reads CASSLLGGDQPQHF. The CDR3, as DNA: TGTGCCAGCAGTTTACTGGGGGGAGATCAGCCCCAGCATTTT.

CDR3 nucleotide sequence: TGCGCCAGCAGCCTACAGGGTGCCGGGGAGCTGTTTTTT. Protein product: CASSLQGAGELFF. The chain is built from TRBV5-1 and TRBJ2-2; maybe TRBD1 (6 bases). The CDR3 runs 13 residues. V lost 4 bases to trimming and J lost 6 bases, with 10 bases between them. The V gene's germline CDR1 is SGHRS and CDR2 YFSETQ. The complete variable domain, with remaining parts taken from reference TRBV5-1 and TRBJ2-2, reads KAGVTQTPRYLIKTRGQQVTLSCSPISGHRSVSWYQQTPGQGLQFLFEYFSETQRNKGNFPGRFSGRQFSNSRSEMNVSTLELGDSALYLCASSLQGAGELFFGEGSRLTVL.

V usage is TRBV25-1 and J usage is TRBJ1-2; 12 bases align to TRBD1. Germline lookup yields CDR1 MGHDK and CDR2 SYGVNS. The CDR3 extends over 17 amino acids. With V trimmed by 2 bases and J by 4 bases, 8 bases remained unmatched. CDR3 sequence reads: CASSERGQGAMGYGYTF. The CDR3, as DNA: TGTGCCAGCAGTGAAAGGGGACAGGGGGCCATGGGCTATGGCTACACCTTC.

V is TRBV10-3 and J is TRBJ2-3; 12 bases are shared with TRBD2. CDR3 length: 15 amino acids. In germline, CDR1 is ENHRY, CDR2 SYGVKD. The trim removed 6 bases at V and 4 bases at J, leaving 5 bases unmatched. CDR3 sequence (DNA): TGTGCCATCAGGACTAGCGGGAGAGGGGCAGATACGCAGTATTTT. Translating gives CAIRTSGRGADTQYF.

V usage is TRBV7-9 and J usage is TRBJ2-6, with D tentatively TRBD1 (6 bases). CDR3 length equals 19 residues. The V end was cut by 3 bases, the J end by 2 bases, with 20 bases between. Per germline, CDR1 SEHNR and CDR2 FQNEAQ (reference sequence). The CDR3 nucleotides are TGTGCCAGCAGCTTCCGGGACACTCTCTCCCCCGCTGGGGCCAACGTCCTGACTTTC. As protein: CASSFRDTLSPAGANVLTF.

The J gene is TRBJ1-4, the V gene TRBV5-6, with 7 bases matching TRBD1. Germline trimming cut 3 bases from V and 8 bases from J; bases unmatched to any gene: 7. CDR1 SGHDT and CDR2 YYEEEE come from the germline V gene. The CDR3 loop spans 14 amino acids. CDR3 nucleotides: TGTGCCAGCAGCTCACGACAGGGTAGGGAAAAACTGTTTTTT. Protein product: CASSSRQGREKLFF. Full variable domain (missing parts from reference TRBV5-6 and TRBJ1-4): DAGVTQSPTHLIKTRGQQVTLRCSPKSGHDTVSWYQQALGQGPQFIFQYYEEEERQRGNFPDRFSGHQFPNYSSELNVNALLLGDSALYLCASSSRQGREKLFFGSGTQLSVL.

This chain links TRBV6-6 with TRBJ2-1, with D tentatively TRBD2 (5 bases). CDR1 is MNHNY and CDR2 is SVGAGI in the germline V gene (reference sequence). Trimming cost V 2 bases and J 5 bases, with 10 bases left between them. The CDR3 covers 14 residues. DNA of the CDR3: TGTGCCAGCAGTTACCCGTCTAGCAACAATGAGCAGTTCTTC. Its protein is CASSYPSSNNEQFF.

The chain employs TRBV6-5 and TRBJ1-2, with 7 bases fitting TRBD1. Germline lookup yields CDR1 MNHEY and CDR2 SVGAGI. This CDR3 region has 15 residues. Trimming at V came to 0 bases and at J to 5 bases, leaving 6 bases not matched to a gene. Here the CDR3 reads CASSYSGQGVYGYTF. The CDR3 DNA reads as TGTGCCAGCAGTTACTCGGGCCAGGGGGTATATGGCTACACCTTC.

The chain recombines TRBV6-5 with TRBJ2-7, with 8 bases that match TRBD2. This CDR3 is built from 13 residues. Trimming took 8 bases from V and 2 from J; bases not matched to a gene: 5. Germline V lookup: CDR1 MNHEY, CDR2 SVGAGI. The CDR3, as DNA: TGTGCCAGCCGAGCGGGAGAGACCTACGAGCAGTACTTC. This encodes CASRAGETYEQYF.